This TCR beta chain was obtained from a study of blood T cell repertoires in COVID-19. Overall study: Sample material is recorded as cDNA or gDNA derived from T cells, B-cell-depleted T cells, or PBMCs.

The data were produced by immunoSEQ multiplex PCR, yet TCRdb's version contains in-frame clones alone and is incomplete. This table holds 360,000 or so clones, about 90% found once. Concerning this clone itself: This same CDR3 is encoded by further DNA sequences in the sample.

With 0 bases removed from V and 1 base from J, the gap between germline ends came to 11 bases. Germline-derived CDR1 and CDR2 are SGDLS and YYNGEE. CDR3 length: 16 amino acids. The specimen was PBMCs or T cells enriched from blood (not recorded which). The chain couples TRBV9 to TRBJ2-1; D is possibly TRBD1 (6 bases). The origin of this receptor is a woman aged 30 to 39 who had recovered from COVID-19. This CDR3 is CASSVGGRGSYNEQFF. The CDR3, as DNA: TGTGCCAGCAGCGTAGGGGGGCGAGGGTCCTACAATGAGCAGTTCTTC.